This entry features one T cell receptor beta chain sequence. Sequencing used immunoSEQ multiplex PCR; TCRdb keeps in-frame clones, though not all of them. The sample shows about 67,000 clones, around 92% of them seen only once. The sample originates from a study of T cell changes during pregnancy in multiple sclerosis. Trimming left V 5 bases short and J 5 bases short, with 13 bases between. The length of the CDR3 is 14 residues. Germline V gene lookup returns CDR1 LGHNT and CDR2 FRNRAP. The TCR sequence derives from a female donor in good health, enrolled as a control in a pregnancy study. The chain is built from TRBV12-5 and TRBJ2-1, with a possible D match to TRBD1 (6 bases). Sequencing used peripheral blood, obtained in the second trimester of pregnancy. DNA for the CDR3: TGTGCTAGTGGTCCCAGGGGTTGGGACAATGAGCAGTTCTTC. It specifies CASGPRGWDNEQFF.